The T cell receptor (beta chain) under discussion was sequenced for a study of human T cells and chemical hapten exposure. Study-level findings and limits: Compared with pre-sensitization or healthy control sets, expanded TCRs clustered more. With regard to DPC sensitization, TCRs above 1 in 1000 frequency did not change.

TCRdb recomputed calls from the RACE reads with MiXCR, one row per CDR3 protein. This sample has tens of thousands of distinct CDR3 sequences, with 8.5% to 9% found just once. Germline V gene lookup returns CDR1 KGHSH and CDR2 LQKENI. The J segment lost 3 bases and the V segment lost 3 bases, leaving 2 bases of the junction unmatched. The CDR3 spans 15 residues. This clonotype was seen at least ten times. What it binds is unknown. Sample time point: patch test 2, 6 weeks after DPC sensitization. Treatment meaning: therapeutic diphenylcyclopropenone sensitization with weekly scalp DPC. The clonotype comes from a woman aged 45 to 65 with alopecia areata. Some clones in this sample may be carry-over from other donors' samples. The chain uses TRBV18 and TRBJ1-5, with 10 bases that match TRBD1. Specimen: whole blood, collected in connection with sensitization to the hapten diphenylcyclopropenone (DPC). The CDR3 sequence: CASSPGTGDNQPQHF. The DNA of the CDR3 is TGTGCCAGCTCACCGGGGACAGGGGACAATCAGCCCCAGCATTTT.